Listed here are 10 T cell receptor beta chains from one sample, sequenced in a study of CD8 T cells in Susac syndrome. It was with random hexamers that about 0.45 to 1 ug RNA was reverse transcribed. TCRdb independently ran MiXCR on the immunoSEQ multiplex PCR reads; one entry per CDR3 protein. Of about 400,000 distinct CDR3 sequences in the sample, more than 80% are singletons; the top ten hold about 0.12%. Input material: CD8+ T cells from PBMCs. Receptor source: a human donor with multiple sclerosis.

The chain uses TRBV14 and TRBJ2-1; tentatively, D is TRBD1 (5 bases). This CDR3 is 16 amino acids long. Trimming left V 0 bases short and J 1 base short, with 10 bases between. Looked up from germline, CDR1 is SGHDN and CDR2 is FVKESK. CDR3 DNA sequence: TGTGCCAGCAGCCAAGATTCGGCAGGGTCCTACAATGAGCAGTTCTTC. It is translated as CASSQDSAGSYNEQFF.

The chain couples TRBV11-2 to TRBJ2-1, with 9 bases identical to TRBD1. Germline V gene sequence: CDR1 SGHAT, CDR2 FQNNGV. CDR3 length equals 18 residues. V lost 1 base, J lost 5 bases, and 12 bases stayed unmatched. For the CDR3, the DNA is TGTGCCAGCAGCTTAGCTCTATCCGGGACAGGGATCCACAATGAGCAGTTCTTC. Its protein product is CASSLALSGTGIHNEQFF. Full variable domain (missing parts from reference TRBV11-2 and TRBJ2-1): EAGVAQSPRYKIIEKRQSVAFWCNPISGHATLYWYQQILGQGPKLLIQFQNNGVVDDSQLPKDRFSAERLKGVDSTLKIQPAKLEDSAVYLCASSLALSGTGIHNEQFFGPGTRLTVL.

This chain uses TRBV5-1 with TRBJ2-7; 7 bases fit TRBD1. Trimming removed 2 bases from V and 3 bases from J; junction bases left unmatched: 2. Germline CDR1 reads SGHRS; CDR2 reads YFSETQ. This CDR3 region has 13 residues. DNA of the CDR3: TGCGCCAGCAGCTTTAACAGGGGCTACGAGCAGTACTTC. Translation gives CASSFNRGYEQYF.

The V and J genes are TRBV12-3 or TRBV12-4 and TRBJ2-1, with 10 bases fitting TRBD2. J gave up 0 bases and V 6 bases, and 11 bases lay outside the gene matches. The CDR3 length is 18 residues. CDR3 sequence: CASRAPAGGLSSYNEQFF. CDR3 DNA: TGTGCCAGCAGAGCCCCAGCGGGAGGGTTAAGCTCCTACAATGAGCAGTTCTTC.

V is TRBV3-1 and J is TRBJ2-1; 12 bases match TRBD2. CDR3 size: 19 residues. The V gene's germline CDR1 is LGHDT and CDR2 YNNKEL (reference sequence). Losses at the gene ends were 0 bases for V and 8 bases for J; bases not matched to a gene: 14. DNA of the CDR3: TGTGCCAGCAGCCAAGAGTCTAAGACTAGCGGGAGTAACTTCGATGAGCAGTTCTTC. This sequence encodes CASSQESKTSGSNFDEQFF.

The V and J genes are TRBV4-1 and TRBJ1-1; unclear D gene. The CDR3 length is 14 residues. Trimming removed 3 bases from V and 6 bases from J, with 14 bases in between. Germline V gene sequence: CDR1 MGHRA, CDR2 YSYEKL. The CDR3 DNA follows: TGCGCCAGCAGCCAGCCCGGAGCAACGGCTGAAGCTTTCTTT. It codes for CASSQPGATAEAFF.

This rearrangement joins TRBV19 to TRBJ1-2; 8 bases line up with TRBD1. The CDR3 runs 11 residues. Trimming took 9 bases from V and 7 from J; bases not matched to a gene: 4. Germline V gene data show CDR1 as LNHDA and CDR2 as SQIVND (reference sequence). The CDR3 region has the DNA TGTGCCAGCGGACAGGGCGGTGGCTACACCTTC. Protein: CASGQGGGYTF.

V is TRBV10-2 and J is TRBJ1-4; 7 positions match TRBD1. The CDR3 is 19 amino acids. Germline CDR1 reads WSHSY; CDR2 reads SAAADI. With 2 bases clipped from V and 4 bases from J, the junction kept 16 bases outside the gene matches. In DNA form, the CDR3 reads TGCGCCAGCAGTGAGGAAATCGAACGACAGGGCTTCGGTAATGAAAAACTGTTTTTT. It yields the protein CASSEEIERQGFGNEKLFF.

The chain combines TRBV7-9 with TRBJ1-2; possible D gene TRBD1, 5 bases. This CDR3 region has 16 residues. V lost 1 base and J 4 bases, leaving 16 bases between the germline ends. CDR1 is SEHNR and CDR2 is FQNEAQ in the germline V gene (reference sequence). The CDR3 loop is CASSLDFQGPIYGYTF. CDR3 sequence (DNA): TGTGCCAGCAGCTTAGACTTCCAGGGACCCATCTATGGCTACACCTTC.

The chain combines TRBV13 with TRBJ2-1; possible D gene TRBD2, 5 bases. Trimming left V 3 bases short and J 10 bases short, with 13 bases between. This CDR3 is built from 13 residues. Per germline, CDR1 PRHDT and CDR2 FYEKMQ (reference sequence). The chain's CDR3 is CASSFEGSREQFF. The DNA for the CDR3 is TGTGCCAGCAGCTTCGAGGGATCCAGGGAGCAGTTCTTC.